This TCR beta chain derives from a study of radiotherapy plus CTLA-4 blockade in lung cancer. Clones were sequenced by immunoSEQ multiplex PCR, and TCRdb holds only the in-frame ones, with some missing. The data contain 120,000 or so clones, approximately 90% of them singletons. CTLA-4 blockade using ipilimumab, together with focal radiation, was received by patients with chemo-refractory metastatic non-small-cell lung cancer. This specimen consisted of peripheral blood, obtained from a patient treated with radiotherapy plus ipilimumab. This sequence was found in a human donor with non-small cell lung cancer that progressed on radiotherapy plus ipilimumab.

The CDR3 DNA reads as TGTGCCAGCAGTGAGCCTAGCGGGAGAGGTAAACACACCGGGGAGCTGTTTTTT. Translating gives CASSEPSGRGKHTGELFF. The rearrangement links TRBV6-1 to TRBJ2-2; TRBD2 matches 10 bases. The CDR3 is 18 amino acids. CDR1 and CDR2 (germline): MNHNS, SASEGT. After removal of 3 bases from V and 3 bases from J, the junction contained 10 bases not matched to a gene.